Below, 30 T cell receptor beta chains from the same sample are listed, as sequenced in a study of T cells in Graves' hyperthyroidism and ophthalmopathy. Template material for amplifying TCR beta CDR3 regions consisted of RNA transcripts. HTBI primers were the set used in a first-round RT-PCR of the TCR CDR3. Each CDR3 protein is one row after TCRdb ran MiXCR on the multiplex PCR reads. The profile covers 250,000 to 300,000 distinct CDR3 sequences, with 13% to 15% appearing a single time and more than 10% taken by the ten largest. Sequencing was performed on blood. The receptors originated from a woman in her thirties or forties with Graves' hyperthyroidism that later progressed to Graves' ophthalmopathy.

This clonotype occurred many times. The rearrangement links TRBV5-5 to TRBJ1-1; 12 bases fit TRBD1. The CDR3 covers 17 residues. Germline lookup yields CDR1 SGHKS and CDR2 YYEKEE (reference sequence). Germline trimming cut 5 bases from V and 1 base from J; bases unmatched to any gene: 9. The CDR3 here is CASRPGQGAQKNTEAFF. DNA of the CDR3: TGTGCCAGCAGACCGGGACAGGGGGCTCAAAAGAACACTGAAGCTTTCTTT.

This clonotype was recorded many times. The rearrangement joins TRBV4-1 to TRBJ1-6; D is ambiguous. Trimming took off 1 base at V and 8 bases at J, with 18 bases between the two ends. CDR3 length: 17 amino acids. Germline V CDR1 and CDR2: MGHRA, YSYEKL. The CDR3, as DNA: TGCGCCAGCAGCCAAGTCGACACCTCTCTAGGATATTCACCCCTCCACTTT. It specifies CASSQVDTSLGYSPLHF.

In its sample, this clonotype was seen a few times. The chain employs TRBV6-2 or TRBV6-3 and TRBJ2-7; a possible D gene is TRBD1 (6 bases). Germline-derived CDR1 and CDR2 are MNHEY and SVGEGT. The CDR3 covers 16 residues. Deletions cut 5 bases from V and 2 bases from J, with 19 bases between. CDR3 protein: CASSDLGGVQPYEQYF. The CDR3 DNA reads TGTGCCAGCAGTGACCTAGGGGGAGTTCAACCCTACGAGCAGTACTTC.

In this sample, this clonotype turned up a few times. The chain combines TRBV20-1 with TRBJ2-1; 7 bases match TRBD2. With V trimmed by 2 bases and J by 10 bases, 8 bases remained unmatched. Germline assignment: CDR1 DFQATT and CDR2 SNEGSKA (reference sequence). The CDR3 sequence is 13 residues long. CDR3 sequence reads: CSARSVTSSEQFF. For the CDR3, the DNA is TGCAGTGCTAGATCCGTGACTAGCTCGGAGCAGTTCTTC.

This clonotype was observed many times. The chain is built from TRBV5-1 and TRBJ2-1; the D is unclear. The V gene lost 2 bases and the J gene lost 0 bases, with 9 bases spanning the gap. The CDR3 is 15 residues long. Germline CDR1 reads SGHRS; CDR2 reads YFSETQ. CDR3 DNA sequence: TGCGCCAGCAGCTTAGAGCAGAACTCCTACAATGAGCAGTTCTTC. Translated: CASSLEQNSYNEQFF.

This clonotype has ten or more counts. The rearrangement joins TRBV24-1 to TRBJ2-1, with 8 bases matching TRBD2. CDR1 KGHDR and CDR2 SFDVKD come from the germline V gene. The CDR3 spans 14 residues. V lost 4 bases, J lost 9 bases, and 7 bases stayed unmatched. CDR3 sequence: CATSEGGRSAEQFF. CDR3 coding DNA: TGTGCCACCAGTGAGGGCGGGAGGAGCGCTGAGCAGTTCTTC.

The chain employs TRBV19 and TRBJ1-5, with 8 bases matching TRBD1. Germline CDR1 LNHDA, CDR2 SQIVND (reference sequence). The V gene end was trimmed by 2 bases and the J gene end by 4 bases; junction bases not matched to a gene: 4. The CDR3 spans 15 residues. In DNA form, the CDR3 reads TGTGCCAGTAGTATAAGGACAGGGATAAATCAGCCCCAGCATTTT. The encoded protein is CASSIRTGINQPQHF. The complete variable domain, with remaining parts taken from reference TRBV19 and TRBJ1-5, reads DGGITQSPKYLFRKEGQNVTLSCEQNLNHDAMYWYRQDPGQGLRLIYYSQIVNDFQKGDIAEGYSVSREKKESFPLTVTSAQKNPTAFYLCASSIRTGINQPQHFGDGTRLSIL.

This clonotype was observed many times. CDR3 residues: CASSQTHRGLNSPLHF. For the CDR3, the DNA is TGCGCCAGCAGCCAGACCCACAGGGGGTTAAATTCACCCCTCCACTTT. V and J are TRBV4-1 and TRBJ1-6, with TRBD1 identical over 8 bases. This CDR3 region has 16 residues. Germline CDR1 MGHRA, CDR2 YSYEKL. The V segment lost 3 bases and the J segment 7 bases; nucleotides outside the gene matches: 8.

This clonotype was counted at least ten times. The DNA of the CDR3 is TGTGCCAGCAGCTTGCGGTCCCTTGGGGACATTCAGTACTTC. As protein: CASSLRSLGDIQYF. This sequence joins TRBV13 and TRBJ2-4; unclear D gene. The CDR3 spans 14 residues. The germline V gene has CDR1 PRHDT and CDR2 FYEKMQ (reference sequence). Trimming removed 3 bases at V and 8 bases at J, with 14 bases between.

J is TRBJ2-7 and V is TRBV27, with 7 bases aligning to TRBD2. V was clipped by 4 bases and J by 3 bases; unmatched bases: 6. CDR3 length: 14 residues. CDR1 and CDR2 (germline): MNHEY, SMNVEV (reference sequence). This chain's CDR3 is CASSWGRGDYEQYF. CDR3 bases: TGTGCCAGCAGTTGGGGACGGGGGGACTACGAGCAGTACTTC.

This clonotype was seen at least ten times. The CDR3: CSARDRGHLNTGELFF. Here the CDR3 DNA reads TGCAGTGCACGGGACAGGGGCCACTTGAACACCGGGGAGCTGTTTTTT. The chain recombines TRBV20-1 with TRBJ2-2; TRBD1 matches 10 bases. There are 16 residues in the CDR3. Unmatched junction bases numbered 8, after V lost 6 bases and J lost 1 base. Per the germline V gene, CDR1 is DFQATT and CDR2 is SNEGSKA (reference sequence).

This clonotype was seen ten or more times. The rearrangement uses TRBV11-2 and TRBJ2-1; 7 nucleotides line up with TRBD1. The CDR3 extends over 14 amino acids. Germline CDR1 is SGHAT and CDR2 is FQNNGV. V lost 5 bases and J lost 4; bases outside the gene matches: 5. In DNA, the CDR3 is TGTGCCAGCAGCCAGACACAGGGGTACAATGAGCAGTTCTTC. The encoded protein is CASSQTQGYNEQFF.

This clonotype was seen repeatedly, ten times or more. The V gene is TRBV6-6, the J gene TRBJ2-3, with D hard to call. Between the trimmed V and J ends, which lost 0 bases and 1 base, there was a span of 8 bases. This CDR3 spans 15 amino acids. Germline CDR1 is MNHNY and CDR2 is SVGAGI (reference sequence). This chain's CDR3 is CASSYSRQGTDTQYF. As DNA, the CDR3 is TGTGCCAGCAGTTACTCGCGGCAGGGCACAGATACGCAGTATTTT.

This clonotype appeared many times. This chain connects TRBV28 to TRBJ2-7; 10 nucleotides agree with TRBD2. The length of the CDR3 is 15 residues. J gave up 2 bases and V 6 bases, and 7 bases lay outside the gene matches. Per germline, CDR1 MDHEN and CDR2 SYDVKM. CDR3 region: CASSRGLAETYEQYF. CDR3 nucleotides: TGTGCCAGCAGCAGAGGACTAGCGGAAACCTACGAGCAGTACTTC.

This rearrangement joins TRBV20-1 to TRBJ2-2; D gene uncertain. The CDR3 runs to 12 residues. Deletions cut 3 bases from V and 3 bases from J, with 5 bases between. Germline values: CDR1 DFQATT, CDR2 SNEGSKA (reference sequence). This chain's CDR3 is CSASSYTGELFF. The DNA of the CDR3 is TGCAGTGCTAGCAGCTACACCGGGGAGCTGTTTTTT.

This clonotype was seen ten or more times. The chain combines TRBV7-9 with TRBJ1-4; possible D gene TRBD1, 6 bases. The V gene's germline CDR1 is SEHNR and CDR2 FQNEAQ (reference sequence). The CDR3 sequence is 16 residues long. V was trimmed by 5 bases and J by 7 bases, leaving 20 bases between them. The CDR3 is CASSATPVTGVEKLFF. As DNA, the CDR3 is TGTGCCAGCAGCGCCACCCCAGTGACAGGTGTTGAAAAACTGTTTTTT. The variable domain in full, completed from reference TRBV7-9 and TRBJ1-4, reads DTGVSQNPRHKITKRGQNVTFRCDPISEHNRLYWYRQTLGQGPEFLTYFQNEAQLEKSRLLSDRFSAERPKGSFSTLEIQRTEQGDSAMYLCASSATPVTGVEKLFFGSGTQLSVL.

This clonotype has a single count. This sequence joins TRBV6-1 and TRBJ2-7; 13 positions agree with TRBD2. The CDR3 spans 14 residues. V lost 7 bases and J lost 4; bases outside the gene matches: 4. Germline V gives CDR1 MNHNS, CDR2 SASEGT. The CDR3 sequence is CASTGLAGEYEQYF. The CDR3 coding sequence is TGTGCCAGCACTGGACTAGCGGGAGAATACGAGCAGTACTTC.

This clonotype was seen repeatedly, ten times or more. The chain combines TRBV29-1 with TRBJ2-7; TRBD1 aligns across 7 bases. V shed 7 bases, J shed 1 base, and the junction held 4 bases outside the gene matches. Per germline, CDR1 SQVTM and CDR2 ANQGSEA. The CDR3 totals 12 residues. The CDR3: CSAGGQSYEQYF. The DNA for the CDR3 is TGCAGCGCTGGGGGACAGTCCTACGAGCAGTACTTC.

This clonotype was counted only a few times. This sequence joins TRBV10-3 and TRBJ1-1; D is uncertain. The CDR3 covers 14 residues. V lost 0 bases to trimming and J lost 2 bases, with 7 bases between them. CDR1 is ENHRY and CDR2 is SYGVKD in the germline V gene. Here the CDR3 reads CAISESSDNTEAFF. In DNA, the CDR3 is TGTGCCATCAGTGAGTCGTCTGACAACACTGAAGCTTTCTTT.

In this sample, this clonotype turned up many times. This chain connects TRBV28 to TRBJ1-1, with 7 bases that match TRBD1. Germline V gene lookup returns CDR1 MDHEN and CDR2 SYDVKM. V lost 6 bases, J lost 0 bases, and 10 bases stayed unmatched. The length of the CDR3 is 16 residues. This CDR3 is CASSTRGKWMNTEAFF. In DNA, the CDR3 is TGTGCCAGCAGCACCAGGGGGAAATGGATGAACACTGAAGCTTTCTTT.

This clonotype was found many times. The rearrangement joins TRBV29-1 to TRBJ1-1; TRBD1 matches 7 bases. CDR3 length: 12 residues. V shed 6 bases and J 4 bases; nucleotides not matched to a gene: 5. Germline V gene data show CDR1 as SQVTM and CDR2 as ANQGSEA. In DNA, the CDR3 is TGCAGCGTGGCAGGGGGTAGCACTGAAGCTTTCTTT. Protein product: CSVAGGSTEAFF.

This clonotype has just a few counts. CDR3 sequence: CASSLEQETQYF. The CDR3 DNA follows: TGTGCCAGCAGCTTGGAGCAAGAGACCCAGTACTTC. The chain combines TRBV5-8 with TRBJ2-5; D uncertain. CDR3 size: 12 residues. Trimming took off 0 bases at V and 2 bases at J, with 2 bases between the two ends. Germline CDR1 reads SGHTS; CDR2 reads YDEGEE.

The chain has TRBV12-5 and TRBJ2-1; D possibly corresponds to TRBD2 (5 bases). The CDR3 consists of 14 residues. V lost 2 bases, J lost 8 bases, and 13 bases lay in between. Germline-derived CDR1 and CDR2 are LGHNT and FRNRAP. The CDR3 sequence: CASGLPGTRDEQFF. The CDR3 region has the DNA TGTGCTAGTGGTTTGCCGGGTACGAGGGATGAGCAGTTCTTC.

This clonotype has a count of ten or more. V and J are TRBV29-1 and TRBJ2-3; D unclear. Trimming removed 2 bases from V and 2 bases from J, with 5 bases in between. The CDR3 contains 12 residues. The germline gives CDR1 SQVTM, CDR2 ANQGSEA. The CDR3 here is CSVEISTDTQYF. The CDR3 coding sequence is TGCAGCGTTGAAATATCCACAGATACGCAGTATTTT.

This clonotype was counted only a few times. The chain recombines TRBV18 with TRBJ1-5; no reliable D call. Deletions cut 0 bases from V and 3 bases from J, with 6 bases between. The germline V gene has CDR1 KGHSH and CDR2 LQKENI. The CDR3 runs 14 residues. The CDR3 is CASSPPGNNQPQHF. CDR3 DNA sequence: TGTGCCAGCTCACCACCGGGGAACAATCAGCCCCAGCATTTT.

This clonotype was seen a few times. This chain links TRBV6-2 or TRBV6-3 with TRBJ1-6; D possibly corresponds to TRBD1 (6 bases). This CDR3 is built from 17 residues. Germline lookup yields CDR1 MNHEY and CDR2 SVGEGT. Trimming took off 6 bases at V and 9 bases at J, with 24 bases between the two ends. The CDR3 DNA reads TGTGCCAGCAGGACGAAGATCAGGGGACCGTTGGGTTCACCCCTCCACTTT. Its translation: CASRTKIRGPLGSPLHF.

Ten or more counts support this clonotype. The chain is built from TRBV12-3 or TRBV12-4 and TRBJ2-3; no firm D call. The CDR3 runs to 10 residues. The V gene lost 5 bases and the J gene lost 11 bases, with 8 bases spanning the gap. CDR3 protein: CASSLWVQYF. DNA of the CDR3: TGTGCCAGCAGTCTTTGGGTGCAGTATTTT.

This clonotype was recorded many times. V gene TRBV24-1 combines with J gene TRBJ1-2; D remains ambiguous. The CDR3 has 14 amino acids. V dropped 7 bases and J dropped 4 bases, with 15 bases sitting between them. The germline gives CDR1 KGHDR, CDR2 SFDVKD. The CDR3 sequence: CATRPSAGTYGYTF. The CDR3 DNA reads TGTGCCACCAGACCCTCCGCCGGTACCTATGGCTACACCTTC.

A few counts support this clonotype. The V call is TRBV5-1, the J call TRBJ2-2; 11 bases line up with TRBD2. Germline V gene lookup returns CDR1 SGHRS and CDR2 YFSETQ. V dropped 4 bases and J dropped 6; count of bases not matched to a gene: 14. The CDR3 contains 18 residues. The CDR3 coding sequence is TGCGCCAGCAGCGTAATTCCGGGACTAGCGGTAGGGGCCGGGGAGCTGTTTTTT. Its translation is CASSVIPGLAVGAGELFF.

This clonotype has just one count. Being one base from a much bigger clone, this may be a read error. The rearrangement joins TRBV4-1 to TRBJ2-7; perhaps TRBD2 as D (6 bases). This CDR3 has 14 residues. CDR1 is MGHRA and CDR2 is YSYEKL in the germline V gene. The germline V and J ends were trimmed by 3 bases and 7 bases, with 16 bases remaining between them. CDR3 in DNA: TGCGCCAGCAGCCAGCCGGGACTTTCGGGGGAGCAGTACTTC. This encodes CASSQPGLSGEQYF.